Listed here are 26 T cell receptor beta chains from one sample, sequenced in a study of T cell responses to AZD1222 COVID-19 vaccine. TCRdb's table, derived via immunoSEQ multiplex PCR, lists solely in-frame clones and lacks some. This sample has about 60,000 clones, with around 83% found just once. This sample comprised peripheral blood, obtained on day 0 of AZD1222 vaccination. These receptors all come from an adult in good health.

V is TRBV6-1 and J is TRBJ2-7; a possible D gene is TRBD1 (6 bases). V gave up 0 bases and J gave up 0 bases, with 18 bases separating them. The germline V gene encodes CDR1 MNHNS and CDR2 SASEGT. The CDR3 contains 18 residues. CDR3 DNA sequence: TGTGCCAGCAGTGAAGCGGTCCCAGCAGGGGTTTCCTCCTACGAGCAGTACTTC. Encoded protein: CASSEAVPAGVSSYEQYF.

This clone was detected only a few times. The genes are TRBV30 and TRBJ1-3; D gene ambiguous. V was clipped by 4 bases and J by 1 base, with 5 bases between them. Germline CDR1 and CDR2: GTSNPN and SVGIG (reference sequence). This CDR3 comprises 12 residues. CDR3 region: CAWKKSGNTIYF. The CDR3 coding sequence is TGTGCCTGGAAAAAATCTGGAAACACCATATATTTT.

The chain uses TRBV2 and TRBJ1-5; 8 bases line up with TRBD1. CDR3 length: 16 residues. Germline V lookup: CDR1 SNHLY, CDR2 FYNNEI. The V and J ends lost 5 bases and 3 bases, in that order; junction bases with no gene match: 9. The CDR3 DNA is TGTGCCAGCAGTCTACTTGGACAGGGTGACAATCAGCCCCAGCATTTT. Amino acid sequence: CASSLLGQGDNQPQHF.

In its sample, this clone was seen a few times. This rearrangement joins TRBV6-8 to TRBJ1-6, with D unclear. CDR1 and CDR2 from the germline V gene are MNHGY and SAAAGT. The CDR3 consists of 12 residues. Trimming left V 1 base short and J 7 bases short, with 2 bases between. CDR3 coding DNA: TGTGCCAGCAGTTACTTCAATTCACCCCTCCACTTT. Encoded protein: CASSYFNSPLHF.

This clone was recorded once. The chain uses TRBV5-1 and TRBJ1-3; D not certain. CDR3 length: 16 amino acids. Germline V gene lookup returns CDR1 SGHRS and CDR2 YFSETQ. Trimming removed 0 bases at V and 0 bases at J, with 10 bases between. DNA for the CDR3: TGCGCCAGCAGCTTGGGGGGTGACGGCTCTGGAAACACCATATATTTT. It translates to CASSLGGDGSGNTIYF.

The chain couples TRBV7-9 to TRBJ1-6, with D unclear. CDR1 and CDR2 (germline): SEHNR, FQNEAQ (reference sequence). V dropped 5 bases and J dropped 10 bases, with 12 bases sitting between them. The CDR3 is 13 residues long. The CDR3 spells CASSPGKASPLHF. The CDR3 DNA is TGTGCCAGCAGCCCTGGGAAGGCCTCACCCCTCCACTTT.

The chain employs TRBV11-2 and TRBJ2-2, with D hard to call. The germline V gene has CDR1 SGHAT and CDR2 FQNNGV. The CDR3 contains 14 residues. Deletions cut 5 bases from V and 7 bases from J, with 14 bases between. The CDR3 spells CASSPEYIVGELFF. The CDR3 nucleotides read TGTGCCAGCAGCCCAGAATATATTGTCGGGGAGCTGTTTTTT.

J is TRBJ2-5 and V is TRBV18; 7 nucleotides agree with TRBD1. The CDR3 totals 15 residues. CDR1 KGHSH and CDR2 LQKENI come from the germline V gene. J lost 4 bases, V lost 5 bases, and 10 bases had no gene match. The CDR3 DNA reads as TGTGCCAGCTCAGTACAGGGGAAGGATAGAGAGACCCAGTACTTC. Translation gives CASSVQGKDRETQYF.

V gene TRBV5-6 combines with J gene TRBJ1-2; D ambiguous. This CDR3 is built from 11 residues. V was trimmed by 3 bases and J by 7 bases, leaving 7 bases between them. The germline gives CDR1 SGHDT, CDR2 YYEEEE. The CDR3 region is CASSSGRGYTF. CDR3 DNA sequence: TGTGCCAGCAGCTCGGGTCGTGGCTACACCTTC. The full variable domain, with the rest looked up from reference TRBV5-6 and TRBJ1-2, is DAGVTQSPTHLIKTRGQQVTLRCSPKSGHDTVSWYQQALGQGPQFIFQYYEEEERQRGNFPDRFSGHQFPNYSSELNVNALLLGDSALYLCASSSGRGYTFGSGTRLTVV.

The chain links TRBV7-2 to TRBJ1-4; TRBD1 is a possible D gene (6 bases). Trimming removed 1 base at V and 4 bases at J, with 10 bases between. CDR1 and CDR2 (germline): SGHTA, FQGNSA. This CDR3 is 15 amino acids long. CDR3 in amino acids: CASSLVSGVNEKLFF. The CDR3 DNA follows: TGTGCCAGCAGCTTAGTATCAGGGGTTAATGAAAAACTGTTTTTT.

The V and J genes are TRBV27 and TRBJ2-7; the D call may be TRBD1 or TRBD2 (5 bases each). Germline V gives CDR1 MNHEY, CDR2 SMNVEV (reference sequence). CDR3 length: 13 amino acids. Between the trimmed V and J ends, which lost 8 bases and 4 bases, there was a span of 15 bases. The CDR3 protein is CASRRDRLYEQYF. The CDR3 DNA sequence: TGTGCCAGCCGTAGGGACCGGCTGTACGAGCAGTACTTC.

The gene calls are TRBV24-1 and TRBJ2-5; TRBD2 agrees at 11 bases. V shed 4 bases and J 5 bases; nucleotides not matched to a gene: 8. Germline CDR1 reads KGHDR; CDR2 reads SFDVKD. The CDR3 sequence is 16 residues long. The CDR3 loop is CATSDFLAGGGETQYF. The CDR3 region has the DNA TGTGCCACCAGTGACTTTCTAGCGGGGGGTGGTGAGACCCAGTACTTC.

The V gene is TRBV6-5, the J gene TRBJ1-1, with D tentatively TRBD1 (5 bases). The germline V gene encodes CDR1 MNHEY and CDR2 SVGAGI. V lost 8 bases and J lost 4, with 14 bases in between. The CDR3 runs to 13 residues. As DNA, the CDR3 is TGTGCCAGCCAGGGCCATGGAACCACTGAAGCTTTCTTT. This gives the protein CASQGHGTTEAFF.

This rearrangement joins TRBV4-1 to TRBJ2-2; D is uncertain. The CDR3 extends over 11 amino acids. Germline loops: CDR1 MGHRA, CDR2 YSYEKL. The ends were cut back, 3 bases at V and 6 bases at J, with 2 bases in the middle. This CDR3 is CASSQAGELFF. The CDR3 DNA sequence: TGCGCCAGCAGCCAGGCCGGGGAGCTGTTTTTT.

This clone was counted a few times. This CDR3 is CASSGGNWQAGELFF. CDR3 in DNA: TGTGCCAGCAGCGGGGGTAACTGGCAGGCCGGGGAGCTGTTTTTT. V gene TRBV9 combines with J gene TRBJ2-2; no firm D call. Germline V CDR1 and CDR2: SGDLS, YYNGEE. The CDR3 totals 15 residues. V was cut by 3 bases and J by 6 bases, with 15 bases left in between.

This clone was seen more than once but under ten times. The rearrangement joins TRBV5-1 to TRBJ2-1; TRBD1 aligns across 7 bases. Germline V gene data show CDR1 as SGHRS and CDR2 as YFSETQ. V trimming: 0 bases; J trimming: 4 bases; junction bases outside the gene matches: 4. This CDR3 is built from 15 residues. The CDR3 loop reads CASSLGDREYNEQFF. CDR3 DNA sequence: TGCGCCAGCAGCTTGGGGGACAGAGAGTACAATGAGCAGTTCTTC.

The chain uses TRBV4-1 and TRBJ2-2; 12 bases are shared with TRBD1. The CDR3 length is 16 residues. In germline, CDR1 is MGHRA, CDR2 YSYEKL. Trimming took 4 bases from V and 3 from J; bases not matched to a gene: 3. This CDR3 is CASSPRDRGHTGELFF. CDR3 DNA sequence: TGCGCCAGCAGCCCCCGGGACAGGGGGCACACCGGGGAGCTGTTTTTT.

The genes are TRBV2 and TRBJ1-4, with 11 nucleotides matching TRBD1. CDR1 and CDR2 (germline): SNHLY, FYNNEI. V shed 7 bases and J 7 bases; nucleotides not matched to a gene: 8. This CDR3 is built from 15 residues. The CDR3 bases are TGTGCCAGCACTACTCCCGGGACAGGGGGTGAAAAACTGTTTTTT. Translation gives CASTTPGTGGEKLFF.

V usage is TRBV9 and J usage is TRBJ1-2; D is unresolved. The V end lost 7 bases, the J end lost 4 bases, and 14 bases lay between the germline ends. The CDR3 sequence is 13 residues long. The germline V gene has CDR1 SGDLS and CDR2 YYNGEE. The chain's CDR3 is CASGRRESYGYTF. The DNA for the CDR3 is TGTGCCAGCGGGCGGAGAGAATCCTATGGCTACACCTTC.

The chain's CDR3 is CASSPPAGGLDTQYF. The CDR3 DNA reads TGTGCCAGCAGCCCTCCTGCGGGGGGGCTGGATACGCAGTATTTT. The V and J genes are TRBV7-9 and TRBJ2-3; 9 bases match TRBD2. The germline V gene encodes CDR1 SEHNR and CDR2 FQNEAQ (reference sequence). CDR3 size: 15 residues. V gave up 5 bases and J gave up 6 bases; unmatched junction bases: 9.

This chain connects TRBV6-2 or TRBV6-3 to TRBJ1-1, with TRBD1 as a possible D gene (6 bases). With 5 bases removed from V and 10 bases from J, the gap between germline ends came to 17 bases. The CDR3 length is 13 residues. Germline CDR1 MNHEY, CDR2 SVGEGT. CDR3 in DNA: TGTGCCAGCAGTAACGACAGGCGAAGGGGAGCTTTCTTT. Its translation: CASSNDRRRGAFF.

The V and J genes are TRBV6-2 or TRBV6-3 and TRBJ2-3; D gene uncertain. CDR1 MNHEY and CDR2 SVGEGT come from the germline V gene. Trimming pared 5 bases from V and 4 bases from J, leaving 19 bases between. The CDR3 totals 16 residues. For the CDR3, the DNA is TGTGCCAGCAGTCAACTGGTAGACGGCTACTCAGATACGCAGTATTTT. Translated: CASSQLVDGYSDTQYF.

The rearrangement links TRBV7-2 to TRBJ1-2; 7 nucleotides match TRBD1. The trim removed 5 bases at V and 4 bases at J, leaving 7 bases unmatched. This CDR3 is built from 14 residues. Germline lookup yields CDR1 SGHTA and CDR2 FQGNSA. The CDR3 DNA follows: TGTGCCAGCAGCCAAGGGACAGTCCTCTATGGCTACACCTTC. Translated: CASSQGTVLYGYTF.

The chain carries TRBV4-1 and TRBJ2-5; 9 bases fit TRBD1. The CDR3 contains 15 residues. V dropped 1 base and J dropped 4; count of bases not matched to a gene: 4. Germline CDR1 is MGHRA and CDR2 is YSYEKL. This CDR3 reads CASSQGNRGLETQYF. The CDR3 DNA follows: TGCGCCAGCAGCCAAGGTAACAGGGGGCTAGAGACCCAGTACTTC.

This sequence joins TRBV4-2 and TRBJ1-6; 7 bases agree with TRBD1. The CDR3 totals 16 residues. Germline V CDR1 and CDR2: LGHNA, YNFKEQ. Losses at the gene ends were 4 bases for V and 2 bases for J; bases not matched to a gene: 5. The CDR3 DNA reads TGTGCCAGCAGCCGAGACAGGGATACCTATAATTCACCCCTCCACTTT. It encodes CASSRDRDTYNSPLHF.

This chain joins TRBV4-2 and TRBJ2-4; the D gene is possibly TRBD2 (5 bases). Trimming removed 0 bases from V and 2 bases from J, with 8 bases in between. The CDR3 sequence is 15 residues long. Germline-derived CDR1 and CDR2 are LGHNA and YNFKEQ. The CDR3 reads CASSQDRGTKNIQYF. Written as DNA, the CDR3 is TGTGCCAGCAGCCAAGACCGGGGAACCAAAAACATTCAGTACTTC.